This T cell receptor beta chain was retrieved from a study of cytomegalovirus exposure and HLA in healthy donors. Overall study context: Of 300 to 500 genotyped donors, 81% grouped in the Caucasian-associated ancestry cluster. Whole-study results and caveats: Among TCR beta chains, those listed as cytomegalovirus-associated numbered about 160. A missense variant in DCLRE1C was later tied to TCR beta V- and J-gene trimming.

Regarding this clone: Its antigen remains unknown.

Per germline, CDR1 SGHRS and CDR2 YFSETQ. The trim removed 4 bases at V and 11 bases at J, leaving 12 bases unmatched. This CDR3 has 13 amino acids. In the PCR, 60 Vbeta and 13 Jbeta primers were used. Some clones are missing from TCRdb's copy, which holds only in-frame ones; the method was immunoSEQ multiplex PCR. The sample has roughly 120,000 clones. Sequencing input: PBMCs. This receptor was taken from a young man in good health and CMV-seronegative. J is TRBJ2-7 and V is TRBV5-1; TRBD1 matches at 7 bases. DNA for the CDR3: TGCGCCAGCAGCCTACAACGTGGACAGGAGGAGTACTTC. Residues: CASSLQRGQEEYF.